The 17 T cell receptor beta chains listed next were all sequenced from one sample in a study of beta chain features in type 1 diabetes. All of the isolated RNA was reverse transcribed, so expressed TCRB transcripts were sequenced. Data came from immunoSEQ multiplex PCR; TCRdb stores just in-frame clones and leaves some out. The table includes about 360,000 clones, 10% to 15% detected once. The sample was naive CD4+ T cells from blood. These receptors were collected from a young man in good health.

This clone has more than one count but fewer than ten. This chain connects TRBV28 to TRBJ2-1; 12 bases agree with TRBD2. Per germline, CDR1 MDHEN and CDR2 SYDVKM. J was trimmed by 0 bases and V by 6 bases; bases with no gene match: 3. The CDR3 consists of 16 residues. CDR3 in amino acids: CASRTSGGSSYNEQFF. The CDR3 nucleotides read TGTGCCAGCAGAACTAGCGGGGGGAGCTCCTACAATGAGCAGTTCTTC.

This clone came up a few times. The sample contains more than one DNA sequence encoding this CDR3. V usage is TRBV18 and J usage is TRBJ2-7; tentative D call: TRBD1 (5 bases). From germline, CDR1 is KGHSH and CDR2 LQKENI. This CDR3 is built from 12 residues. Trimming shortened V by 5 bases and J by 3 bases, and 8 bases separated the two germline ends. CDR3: CASSGQGYEQYF. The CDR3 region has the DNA TGTGCCAGCTCAGGGCAGGGCTACGAGCAGTACTTC.

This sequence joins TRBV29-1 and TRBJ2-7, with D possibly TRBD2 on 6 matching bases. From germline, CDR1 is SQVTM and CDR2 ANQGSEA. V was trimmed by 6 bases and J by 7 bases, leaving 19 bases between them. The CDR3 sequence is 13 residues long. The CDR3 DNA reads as TGCAGCGTCTACCGGGCGACCGCGGGGGAGCAGTACTTC. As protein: CSVYRATAGEQYF.

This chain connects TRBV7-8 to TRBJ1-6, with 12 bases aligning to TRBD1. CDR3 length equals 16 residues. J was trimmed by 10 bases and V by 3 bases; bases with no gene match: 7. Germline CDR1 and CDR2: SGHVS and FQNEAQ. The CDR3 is CASSFRSGTGGSPLHF. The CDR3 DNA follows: TGTGCCAGCAGCTTCCGTTCCGGGACAGGGGGCTCACCCCTCCACTTT.

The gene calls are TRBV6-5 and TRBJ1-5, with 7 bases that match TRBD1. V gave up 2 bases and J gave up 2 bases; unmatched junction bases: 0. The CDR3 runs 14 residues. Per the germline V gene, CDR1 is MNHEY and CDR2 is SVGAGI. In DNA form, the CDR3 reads TGTGCCAGCAGTTACGGACAGGGCAATCAGCCCCAGCATTTT. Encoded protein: CASSYGQGNQPQHF.

The CDR3 loop reads CASSLWGLNNSPLHF. CDR3 sequence (DNA): TGTGCCAGCAGCTTGTGGGGGCTCAATAATTCACCCCTCCACTTT. The rearrangement links TRBV5-6 to TRBJ1-6; weak D call: TRBD1 (6 bases). The CDR3 has 15 amino acids. The V and J ends lost 1 base and 5 bases respectively, with 10 bases between them. Germline-derived CDR1 and CDR2 are SGHDT and YYEEEE.

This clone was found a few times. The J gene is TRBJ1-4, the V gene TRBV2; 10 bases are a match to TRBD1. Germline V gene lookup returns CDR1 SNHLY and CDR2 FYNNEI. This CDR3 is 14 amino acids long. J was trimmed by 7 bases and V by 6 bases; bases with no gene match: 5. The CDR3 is CASSAGQGFEKLFF. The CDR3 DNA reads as TGTGCCAGCAGCGCGGGACAGGGGTTTGAAAAACTGTTTTTT.

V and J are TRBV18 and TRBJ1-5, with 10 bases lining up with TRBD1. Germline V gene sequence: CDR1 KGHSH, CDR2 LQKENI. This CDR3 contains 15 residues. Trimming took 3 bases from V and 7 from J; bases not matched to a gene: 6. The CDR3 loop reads CASSPLTGGGQPQHF. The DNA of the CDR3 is TGTGCCAGCTCACCCTTGACAGGGGGCGGACAGCCCCAGCATTTT.

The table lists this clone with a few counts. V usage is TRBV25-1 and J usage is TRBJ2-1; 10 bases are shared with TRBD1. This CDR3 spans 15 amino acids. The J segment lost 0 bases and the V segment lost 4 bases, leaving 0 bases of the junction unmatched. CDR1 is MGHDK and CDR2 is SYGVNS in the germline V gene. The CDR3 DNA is TGTGCCAGCAGTGGGACAGGGGGCTCCTACAATGAGCAGTTCTTC. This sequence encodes CASSGTGGSYNEQFF.

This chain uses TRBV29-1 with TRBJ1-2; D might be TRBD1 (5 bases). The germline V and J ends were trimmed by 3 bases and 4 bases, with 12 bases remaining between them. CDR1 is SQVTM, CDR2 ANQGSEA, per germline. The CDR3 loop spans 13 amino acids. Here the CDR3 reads CSVDGGLAYGYTF. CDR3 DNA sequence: TGCAGCGTTGACGGGGGTTTAGCCTATGGCTACACCTTC. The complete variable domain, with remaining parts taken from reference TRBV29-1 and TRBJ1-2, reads SAVISQKPSRDICQRGTSLTIQCQVDSQVTMMFWYRQQPGQSLTLIATANQGSEATYESGFVIDKFPISRPNLTFSTLTVSNMSPEDSSIYLCSVDGGLAYGYTFGSGTRLTVV.

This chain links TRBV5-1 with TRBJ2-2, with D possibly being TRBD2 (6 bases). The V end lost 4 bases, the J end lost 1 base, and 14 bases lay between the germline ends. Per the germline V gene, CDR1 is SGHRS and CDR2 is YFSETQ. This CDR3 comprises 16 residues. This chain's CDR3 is CASSPGTGENTGELFF. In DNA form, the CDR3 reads TGCGCCAGCAGCCCGGGAACGGGGGAGAACACCGGGGAGCTGTTTTTT.

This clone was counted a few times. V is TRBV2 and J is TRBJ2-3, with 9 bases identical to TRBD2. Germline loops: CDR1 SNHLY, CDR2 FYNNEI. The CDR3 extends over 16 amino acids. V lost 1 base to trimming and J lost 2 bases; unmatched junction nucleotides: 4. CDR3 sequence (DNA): TGTGCCAGCAGTGAAGGGCTAGCGGGATTCACAGATACGCAGTATTTT. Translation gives CASSEGLAGFTDTQYF.

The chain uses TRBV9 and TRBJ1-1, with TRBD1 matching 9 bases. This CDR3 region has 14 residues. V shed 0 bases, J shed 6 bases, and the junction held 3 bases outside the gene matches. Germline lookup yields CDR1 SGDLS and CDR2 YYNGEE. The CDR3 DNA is TGTGCCAGCAGCGTAGGACAGGGGGTCTCTGAAGCTTTCTTT. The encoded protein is CASSVGQGVSEAFF. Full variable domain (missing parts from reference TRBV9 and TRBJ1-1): DSGVTQTPKHLITATGQRVTLRCSPRSGDLSVYWYQQSLDQGLQFLIQYYNGEERAKGNILERFSAQQFPDLHSELNLSSLELGDSALYFCASSVGQGVSEAFFGQGTRLTVV.

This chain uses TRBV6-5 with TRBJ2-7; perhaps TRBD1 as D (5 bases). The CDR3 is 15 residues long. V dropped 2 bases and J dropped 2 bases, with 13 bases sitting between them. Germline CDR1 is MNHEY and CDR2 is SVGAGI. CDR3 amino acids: CASSYTMTEAYEQYF. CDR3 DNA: TGTGCCAGCAGTTACACTATGACAGAAGCCTACGAGCAGTACTTC.

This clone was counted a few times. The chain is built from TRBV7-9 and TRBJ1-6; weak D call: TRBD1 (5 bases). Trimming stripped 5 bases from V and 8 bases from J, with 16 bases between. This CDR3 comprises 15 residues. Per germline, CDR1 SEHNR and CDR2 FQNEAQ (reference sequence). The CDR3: CASSRLQGYDSPLHF. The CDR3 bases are TGTGCCAGCAGCCGTTTGCAGGGATACGATTCACCCCTCCACTTT.

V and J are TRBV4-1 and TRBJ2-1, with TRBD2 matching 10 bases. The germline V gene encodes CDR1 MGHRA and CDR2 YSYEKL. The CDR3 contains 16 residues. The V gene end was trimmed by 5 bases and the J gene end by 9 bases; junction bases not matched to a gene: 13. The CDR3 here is CASSKGASGRGGEQFF. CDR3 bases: TGCGCCAGCAGCAAAGGGGCTAGCGGGAGAGGAGGTGAGCAGTTCTTC.

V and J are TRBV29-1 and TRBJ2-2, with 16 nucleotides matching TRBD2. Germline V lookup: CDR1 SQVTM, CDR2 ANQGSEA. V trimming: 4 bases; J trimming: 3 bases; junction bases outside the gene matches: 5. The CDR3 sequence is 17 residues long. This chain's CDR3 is CSVAGLAGGVYTGELFF. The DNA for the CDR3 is TGCAGCGTTGCGGGACTAGCGGGAGGGGTTTACACCGGGGAGCTGTTTTTT.